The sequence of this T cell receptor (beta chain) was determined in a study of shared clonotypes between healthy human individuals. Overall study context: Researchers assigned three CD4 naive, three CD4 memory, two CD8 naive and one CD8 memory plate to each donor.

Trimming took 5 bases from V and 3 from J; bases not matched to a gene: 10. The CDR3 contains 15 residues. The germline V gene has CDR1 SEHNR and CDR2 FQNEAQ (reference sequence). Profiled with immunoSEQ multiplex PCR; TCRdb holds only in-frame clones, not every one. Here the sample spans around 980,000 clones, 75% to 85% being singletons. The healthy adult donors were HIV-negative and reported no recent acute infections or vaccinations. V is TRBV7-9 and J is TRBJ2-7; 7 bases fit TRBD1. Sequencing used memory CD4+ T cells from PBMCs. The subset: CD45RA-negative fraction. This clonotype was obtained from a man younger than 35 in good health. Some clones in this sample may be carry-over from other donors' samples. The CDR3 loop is CASSPTGQVYYEQYF. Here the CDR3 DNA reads TGTGCCAGCAGCCCTACAGGACAGGTTTACTACGAGCAGTACTTC.